The 32 T cell receptor beta chains given below trace back to one sample, sequenced in a study of T cell responses to AZD1222 COVID-19 vaccine. The method was immunoSEQ multiplex PCR; TCRdb's version includes in-frame clones alone and lacks a portion of them. The table shows 150,000 to 200,000 clones, with roughly 88% occurring only once. The material sequenced was peripheral blood, taken 28 days after the second AZD1222 dose. The receptors shown here come from an adult who received the AZD1222 COVID-19 vaccine.

This clone came up once. V and J are TRBV9 and TRBJ1-2; TRBD1 matches 9 bases. The CDR3 spans 13 residues. Germline values: CDR1 SGDLS, CDR2 YYNGEE. V was clipped by 5 bases and J by 4 bases; unmatched bases: 3. In nucleotides, the CDR3 is TGTGCCAGCAGGGGGACAGGGTCCTATGGCTACACCTTC. Translating it yields CASRGTGSYGYTF.

The chain joins TRBV7-9 to TRBJ2-7; 10 bases line up with TRBD1. CDR1 SEHNR and CDR2 FQNEAQ come from the germline V gene (reference sequence). The V and J ends lost 5 bases and 8 bases, in that order; junction bases with no gene match: 9. The CDR3 covers 14 residues. CDR3 sequence (DNA): TGTGCCAGCAGCCCCGGTGGGACAGGGGATAAGCAGTACTTC. Protein: CASSPGGTGDKQYF. The whole variable domain, filled in from reference TRBV7-9 and TRBJ2-7, reads DTGVSQNPRHKITKRGQNVTFRCDPISEHNRLYWYRQTLGQGPEFLTYFQNEAQLEKSRLLSDRFSAERPKGSFSTLEIQRTEQGDSAMYLCASSPGGTGDKQYFGPGTRLTVT.

This clone showed up just a few times. The CDR3 nucleotides read TGTGCCTGGAGTGCCCGGACCCTGGGAAACACCATATATTTT. Residues: CAWSARTLGNTIYF. This sequence joins TRBV30 and TRBJ1-3, with D unclear. Germline loops: CDR1 GTSNPN, CDR2 SVGIG (reference sequence). CDR3 length: 14 amino acids. The V gene lost 1 base and the J gene lost 4 bases, with 11 bases spanning the gap.

The V call is TRBV27, the J call TRBJ1-2, with 9 bases fitting TRBD1. The germline V gene encodes CDR1 MNHEY and CDR2 SMNVEV (reference sequence). This CDR3 comprises 13 residues. V lost 4 bases and J lost 5; bases outside the gene matches: 2. CDR3 DNA: TGTGCCAGCAGTTGGGGGACAGGGTATGGCTACACCTTC. Translating it yields CASSWGTGYGYTF.

The chain carries TRBV24-1 and TRBJ1-2; 8 bases are shared with TRBD1. Germline V CDR1 and CDR2: KGHDR, SFDVKD. V lost 3 bases to trimming and J lost 2 bases; unmatched junction nucleotides: 1. This CDR3 contains 14 residues. The CDR3 DNA is TGTGCCACCAGTGATCGGGACAGGAACTATGGCTACACCTTC. Its translation is CATSDRDRNYGYTF.

This clone has a handful of counts. This chain joins TRBV5-1 and TRBJ1-6; D ambiguous. V was shortened by 4 bases and J by 7 bases, with 9 bases between the two germline ends. CDR3 length: 13 amino acids. The V gene's germline CDR1 is SGHRS and CDR2 YFSETQ. The CDR3 nucleotides are TGCGCCAGCAGCCTGGATTTCAATTCACCCCTCCACTTT. Translated, it gives CASSLDFNSPLHF.

This clone was found once. The chain employs TRBV11-2 and TRBJ1-1, with D hard to call. Germline CDR1 reads SGHAT; CDR2 reads FQNNGV. V dropped 1 base and J dropped 3 bases, with 6 bases sitting between them. The CDR3 consists of 13 residues. The chain's CDR3 is CASSLGKDTEAFF. CDR3 in DNA: TGTGCCAGCAGCTTAGGAAAGGACACTGAAGCTTTCTTT.

The table lists this clone with a count of one. The chain couples TRBV29-1 to TRBJ1-4; TRBD1 is a possible D gene (5 bases). The CDR3 sequence is 15 residues long. Trimming pared 0 bases from V and 7 bases from J, leaving 15 bases between. The germline gives CDR1 SQVTM, CDR2 ANQGSEA. The CDR3 loop is CSVEDNGSGGEKLFF. Written as DNA, the CDR3 is TGCAGCGTTGAAGATAATGGGAGCGGGGGTGAAAAACTGTTTTTT. Combining the CDR3 with reference TRBV29-1 and TRBJ1-4 gives the whole variable domain SAVISQKPSRDICQRGTSLTIQCQVDSQVTMMFWYRQQPGQSLTLIATANQGSEATYESGFVIDKFPISRPNLTFSTLTVSNMSPEDSSIYLCSVEDNGSGGEKLFFGSGTQLSVL.

This clone was seen just once. The chain uses TRBV19 and TRBJ2-5, with 11 bases lining up with TRBD1. The V segment lost 6 bases and the J segment 1 base; nucleotides outside the gene matches: 4. The CDR3 consists of 15 residues. Germline CDR1 reads LNHDA; CDR2 reads SQIVND (reference sequence). CDR3 in DNA: TGTGCCAGTAGCCGGGACAGGGGGATCCAAGAGACCCAGTACTTC. It is translated as CASSRDRGIQETQYF.

The J gene is TRBJ2-7, the V gene TRBV15; 8 bases agree with TRBD1. The CDR3 length is 14 residues. Germline values: CDR1 LNHNV, CDR2 YYDKDF (reference sequence). After removal of 4 bases from V and 4 bases from J, the junction contained 6 bases not matched to a gene. CDR3 sequence reads: CATSIGTGGYEQYF. In nucleotides, the CDR3 is TGTGCCACCAGCATAGGGACAGGCGGATACGAGCAGTACTTC. Combining the CDR3 with reference TRBV15 and TRBJ2-7 gives the whole variable domain DAMVIQNPRYQVTQFGKPVTLSCSQTLNHNVMYWYQQKSSQAPKLLFHYYDKDFNNEADTPDNFQSRRPNTSFCFLDIRSPGLGDTAMYLCATSIGTGGYEQYFGPGTRLTVT.

The CDR3, as DNA: TGTGCCTGGAGCAGGGACCTGAATGAGCAGTTCTTC. This translates into CAWSRDLNEQFF. This chain connects TRBV30 to TRBJ2-1; D possibly uses TRBD1 or TRBD2 (5 bases each). V was shortened by 3 bases and J by 7 bases, with 10 bases between the two germline ends. This CDR3 is 12 amino acids long. Germline V lookup: CDR1 GTSNPN, CDR2 SVGIG (reference sequence).

The CDR3 here is CASSLEQGPFSGNTIYF. In DNA form, the CDR3 reads TGTGCCAGCAGCTTGGAACAGGGACCTTTCTCTGGAAACACCATATATTTT. This sequence joins TRBV5-5 and TRBJ1-3, with a weak D call TRBD1 (6 bases). This CDR3 contains 17 residues. Germline values: CDR1 SGHKS, CDR2 YYEKEE (reference sequence). Trimming cost V 0 bases and J 0 bases, with 13 bases left between them.

This clone was detected only once. The chain carries TRBV6-5 and TRBJ2-7, with 8 positions matching TRBD1. CDR1 and CDR2 (germline): MNHEY, SVGAGI. V was clipped by 1 base and J by 3 bases; unmatched bases: 5. The length of the CDR3 is 15 residues. CDR3 sequence reads: CASSYLGQANYEQYF. Here the CDR3 DNA reads TGTGCCAGCAGTTACTTGGGACAGGCTAACTACGAGCAGTACTTC.

This sequence joins TRBV6-2 or TRBV6-3 and TRBJ2-7; D may be TRBD1 or TRBD2 (5 bases each). Germline V gene data show CDR1 as MNHEY and CDR2 as SVGEGT. Trimming shortened V by 5 bases and J by 1 base, and 12 bases separated the two germline ends. The CDR3 runs to 14 residues. This CDR3 reads CASSESGRSYEQYF. In nucleotides, the CDR3 is TGTGCCAGCAGTGAGTCGGGACGGTCCTACGAGCAGTACTTC.

The chain is built from TRBV6-5 and TRBJ1-5; no reliable D call. This CDR3 is 12 amino acids long. V lost 5 bases and J lost 5, with 7 bases in between. Germline V lookup: CDR1 MNHEY, CDR2 SVGAGI. This CDR3 reads CASSPLDQPQHF. Written as DNA, the CDR3 is TGTGCCAGCAGTCCGTTGGATCAGCCCCAGCATTTT.

This clone was seen a few times. The chain links TRBV7-3 to TRBJ2-3, with unresolved D. Germline V CDR1 and CDR2: SGHTA, FQGTGA. This CDR3 has 13 amino acids. V was trimmed by 0 bases and J by 9 bases, leaving 10 bases between them. The CDR3 bases are TGTGCCAGCAGCTTAACAGAGGTTTCAACGCAGTATTTT. Amino acid sequence: CASSLTEVSTQYF.

The rearrangement links TRBV19 to TRBJ1-2; 9 bases align to TRBD1. The CDR3 is 14 residues long. With 3 bases clipped from V and 8 bases from J, the junction kept 7 bases outside the gene matches. Germline V gene lookup returns CDR1 LNHDA and CDR2 SQIVND (reference sequence). For the CDR3, the DNA is TGTGCCAGTAGTATCCTCGGGACAGGGCGAGGCTACACCTTC. It codes for CASSILGTGRGYTF.

The chain employs TRBV7-2 and TRBJ1-3; D possibly corresponds to TRBD1 (6 bases). Germline V gene sequence: CDR1 SGHTA, CDR2 FQGNSA. The CDR3 totals 14 residues. Trimming took 3 bases from V and 4 from J, leaving 10 bases between them. In nucleotides, the CDR3 is TGTGCCAGCAGCTTTGTGACAGGAGGAAACACCATATATTTT. Translating it yields CASSFVTGGNTIYF.

The J gene is TRBJ2-7, the V gene TRBV7-2; D might be TRBD1 or TRBD2, each matching 6 bases. Germline loops: CDR1 SGHTA, CDR2 FQGNSA. The CDR3 is made up of 11 amino acids. The ends were cut back, 5 bases at V and 9 bases at J, with 11 bases in the middle. DNA for the CDR3: TGTGCCAGCAGCGTCAGGGGAGGGCAGTACTTC. Its translation: CASSVRGGQYF.

This chain uses TRBV5-1 with TRBJ2-1, with D possibly being TRBD2 (6 bases). The germline V gene has CDR1 SGHRS and CDR2 YFSETQ. V gave up 0 bases and J gave up 5 bases, with 9 bases separating them. CDR3 size: 14 residues. CDR3 nucleotide sequence: TGCGCCAGCAGCTTGGTTGCGGGGAACAATGAGCAGTTCTTC. This encodes CASSLVAGNNEQFF. Drawing the rest from reference TRBV5-1 and TRBJ2-1, the complete variable domain is KAGVTQTPRYLIKTRGQQVTLSCSPISGHRSVSWYQQTPGQGLQFLFEYFSETQRNKGNFPGRFSGRQFSNSRSEMNVSTLELGDSALYLCASSLVAGNNEQFFGPGTRLTVL.

This clone was detected only once. This rearrangement joins TRBV2 to TRBJ1-1; D is unclear. Germline V gene lookup returns CDR1 SNHLY and CDR2 FYNNEI. This CDR3 comprises 13 residues. V shed 5 bases and J shed 4 bases, with 11 bases lying between them. The CDR3 spells CASSSGVSTEAFF. CDR3 bases: TGTGCCAGCAGTTCCGGGGTGAGCACTGAAGCTTTCTTT.

The rearrangement uses TRBV5-3 and TRBJ2-7, with D possibly called TRBD1 or TRBD2 (6 bases each). TRBV5-3 is marked as an open reading frame, function uncertain. The CDR3 totals 15 residues. V was cut by 5 bases and J by 4 bases, with 19 bases left in between. CDR3 protein: CARRPCGDTPYEQYF. The CDR3 DNA follows: TGTGCCAGAAGGCCGTGCGGGGACACACCTTACGAGCAGTACTTC.

This rearrangement joins TRBV9 to TRBJ1-4; D remains ambiguous. The length of the CDR3 is 14 residues. V was pared by 0 bases and J by 8 bases, with 11 bases between. Germline CDR1 and CDR2: SGDLS and YYNGEE. CDR3 in amino acids: CASSVDGVREKLFF. The CDR3, as DNA: TGTGCCAGCAGCGTAGATGGGGTGAGAGAAAAACTGTTTTTT. Full variable domain (rest looked up from reference TRBV9 and TRBJ1-4): DSGVTQTPKHLITATGQRVTLRCSPRSGDLSVYWYQQSLDQGLQFLIQYYNGEERAKGNILERFSAQQFPDLHSELNLSSLELGDSALYFCASSVDGVREKLFFGSGTQLSVL.

In this sample, this clone turned up a few times. This sequence joins TRBV18 and TRBJ2-7; the D is unclear. The CDR3 is made up of 14 amino acids. V gave up 1 base and J gave up 0 bases, with 7 bases separating them. Germline V gene sequence: CDR1 KGHSH, CDR2 LQKENI. CDR3 sequence reads: CASSPRRDSYEQYF. For the CDR3, the DNA is TGTGCCAGCTCACCACGAAGGGACTCCTACGAGCAGTACTTC.

The genes are TRBV6-2 or TRBV6-3 and TRBJ2-7; TRBD1 agrees at 10 bases. The ends lost 0 bases at V and 3 bases at J; junction bases unmatched: 2. The CDR3 is 15 amino acids. From germline, CDR1 is MNHEY and CDR2 SVGEGT. CDR3 in DNA: TGTGCCAGCAGTTACTCGGGACAGGGGCACTACGAGCAGTACTTC. Its protein product is CASSYSGQGHYEQYF.

This chain's CDR3 is CASSTRGYEQYF. As DNA, the CDR3 is TGTGCCAGCAGCACCAGGGGCTACGAGCAGTACTTC. The chain links TRBV12-3 or TRBV12-4 to TRBJ2-7, with D maybe TRBD1 (6 bases). The CDR3 covers 12 residues. The V and J ends lost 6 bases and 3 bases respectively, with 9 bases between them.

In its sample, this clone was seen once. The J gene is TRBJ2-1, the V gene TRBV7-9; 9 positions match TRBD1. Unmatched junction bases numbered 3, after V lost 5 bases and J lost 1 base. The CDR3 has 15 residues. Germline-derived CDR1 and CDR2 are SEHNR and FQNEAQ (reference sequence). The CDR3 DNA reads as TGTGCCAGCAGCACCGACAGGGGGTCCTACAATGAGCAGTTCTTC. This codes for CASSTDRGSYNEQFF.

The rearrangement uses TRBV3-1 (or the pseudogene TRBV3-2) and TRBJ2-1; D gene unclear. The ends were cut back, 1 base at V and 9 bases at J, with 10 bases in the middle. The length of the CDR3 is 13 residues. Germline CDR1 LGHDT, CDR2 YNNKEL (reference sequence). The CDR3 sequence: CASSQGRVVEQFF. The CDR3 DNA reads as TGTGCCAGCAGCCAAGGAAGGGTTGTTGAGCAGTTCTTC.

This chain connects TRBV7-7 to TRBJ2-1, with D tentatively TRBD1 (6 bases). In germline, CDR1 is SSHAT, CDR2 FNYEAQ (reference sequence). This CDR3 has 18 amino acids. V gave up 5 bases and J gave up 0 bases, with 20 bases separating them. CDR3 nucleotides: TGTGCCAGCAGCGTAAATTTGGGACATCCAAGCTCCTACAATGAGCAGTTCTTC. This encodes CASSVNLGHPSSYNEQFF.

The rearrangement uses TRBV7-2 and TRBJ2-7, with TRBD1 identical over 9 bases. The V segment lost 5 bases and the J segment 8 bases; nucleotides outside the gene matches: 7. Germline V gene data show CDR1 as SGHTA and CDR2 as FQGNSA. The CDR3 spans 13 residues. This chain's CDR3 is CASSDPGQGKQYF. The DNA for the CDR3 is TGTGCCAGCAGCGATCCGGGACAGGGAAAGCAGTACTTC.

The chain couples TRBV27 to TRBJ1-1; D gene uncertain. The CDR3 has 14 residues. Germline V gene data show CDR1 as MNHEY and CDR2 as SMNVEV (reference sequence). V lost 0 bases and J 11 bases, leaving 16 bases between the germline ends. CDR3 sequence: CASSLSGTPGRAFF. The CDR3 DNA sequence: TGTGCCAGCAGTTTATCGGGCACCCCCGGGAGGGCTTTCTTT.

This sequence joins TRBV6-6 and TRBJ2-7; 11 bases match TRBD1. CDR3 length equals 14 residues. In germline, CDR1 is MNHNY, CDR2 SVGAGI (reference sequence). The V segment lost 4 bases and the J segment 6 bases; nucleotides outside the gene matches: 5. The CDR3 sequence: CASSSGTGGFEQYF. The CDR3 DNA is TGTGCCAGCAGTTCCGGGACAGGGGGTTTCGAGCAGTACTTC.